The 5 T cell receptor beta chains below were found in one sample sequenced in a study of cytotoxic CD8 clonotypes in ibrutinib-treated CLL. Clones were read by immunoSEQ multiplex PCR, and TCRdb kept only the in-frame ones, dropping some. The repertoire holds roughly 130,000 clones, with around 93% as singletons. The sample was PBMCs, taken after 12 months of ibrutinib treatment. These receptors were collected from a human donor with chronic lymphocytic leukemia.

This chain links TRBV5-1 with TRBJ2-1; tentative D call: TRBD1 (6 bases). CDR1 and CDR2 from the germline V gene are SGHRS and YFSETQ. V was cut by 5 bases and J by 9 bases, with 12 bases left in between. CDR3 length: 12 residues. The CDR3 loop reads CASSLGQSEQFF. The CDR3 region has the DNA TGCGCCAGCAGTCTCGGACAGAGTGAGCAGTTCTTC.

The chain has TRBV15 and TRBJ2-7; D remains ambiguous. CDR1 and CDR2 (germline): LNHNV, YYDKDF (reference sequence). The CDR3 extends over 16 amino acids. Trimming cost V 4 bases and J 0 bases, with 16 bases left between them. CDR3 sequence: CATSIFLEMSSYEQYF. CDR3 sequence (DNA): TGTGCCACCAGCATATTCCTAGAGATGAGCTCCTACGAGCAGTACTTC.

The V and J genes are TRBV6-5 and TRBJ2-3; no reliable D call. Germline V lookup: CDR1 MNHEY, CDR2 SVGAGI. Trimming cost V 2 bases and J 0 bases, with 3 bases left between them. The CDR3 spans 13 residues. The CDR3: CASSYGSTDTQYF. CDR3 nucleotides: TGTGCCAGCAGTTACGGGAGCACAGATACGCAGTATTTT.

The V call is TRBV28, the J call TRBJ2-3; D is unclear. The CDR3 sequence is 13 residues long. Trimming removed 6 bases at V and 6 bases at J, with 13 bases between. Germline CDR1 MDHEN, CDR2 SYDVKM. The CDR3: CASRTHLRDTQYF. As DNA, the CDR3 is TGTGCCAGCAGGACGCACCTACGGGATACGCAGTATTTT.

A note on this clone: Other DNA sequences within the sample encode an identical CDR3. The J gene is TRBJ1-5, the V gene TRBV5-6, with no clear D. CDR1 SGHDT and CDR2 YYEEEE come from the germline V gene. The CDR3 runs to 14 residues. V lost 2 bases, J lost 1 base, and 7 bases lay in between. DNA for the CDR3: TGTGCCAGCAGCTTTGGCGGGAGCAATCAGCCCCAGCATTTT. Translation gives CASSFGGSNQPQHF.